What follows are 32 T cell receptor beta chains derived from one specimen sequenced in a study of control samples from healthy donors and cancer patients (dated by TCRdb to the early 2020s). The library came from the immunoSEQ multiplex PCR assay. This is the immuneACCESS table as TCRdb keeps it, with only in-frame sequences that have V and J called. A part of the clones is gone; compared with another copy, unresolved V genes explain less than half, and the rest is unexplained. For this sample there are about 150,000 clones; 80% to 95% appear just once. The top ten clones comprise just over 2% of the sample. The source material was blood. The receptors derive from a woman in her forties in good health.

The chain combines TRBV4-1 with TRBJ2-7, with a tentative D call TRBD1 (6 bases). CDR3 length: 14 amino acids. Trimming removed 4 bases at V and 0 bases at J, with 10 bases between. Germline values: CDR1 MGHRA, CDR2 YSYEKL. The CDR3 DNA is TGCGCCAGCAGCCTTACGACAGGCTCCTACGAGCAGTACTTC. Its translation is CASSLTTGSYEQYF.

V is TRBV28 and J is TRBJ2-1; D not certain. The CDR3 sequence is 14 residues long. The V end lost 7 bases, the J end lost 5 bases, and 15 bases lay between the germline ends. Germline V CDR1 and CDR2: MDHEN, SYDVKM. As DNA, the CDR3 is TGTGCCAGCAACCAGAATTTGGTTCACAATGAGCAGTTCTTC. Its protein product is CASNQNLVHNEQFF.

The rearrangement joins TRBV5-1 to TRBJ2-7, with a weak D call TRBD1 (6 bases). Germline V lookup: CDR1 SGHRS, CDR2 YFSETQ. The CDR3 runs 14 residues. Trimming shortened V by 4 bases and J by 2 bases, and 13 bases separated the two germline ends. CDR3 residues: CASSDRDNPYEQYF. Written as DNA, the CDR3 is TGCGCCAGCAGCGACCGGGACAATCCCTACGAGCAGTACTTC.

The CDR3 reads CASSYDLNTEAFF. CDR3 nucleotide sequence: TGTGCCAGCAGTTACGATTTGAACACTGAAGCTTTCTTT. The chain joins TRBV6-5 to TRBJ1-1; D remains unclear. This CDR3 spans 13 amino acids. Trimming pared 2 bases from V and 0 bases from J, leaving 4 bases between. Germline V lookup: CDR1 MNHEY, CDR2 SVGAGI.

The genes are TRBV19 and TRBJ2-3; 9 bases match TRBD2. CDR1 is LNHDA, CDR2 SQIVND, per germline (reference sequence). This CDR3 region has 13 residues. DNA for the CDR3: TGTGCGAGCCGGCTAGCGGGGACAGATACGCAGTATTTT. This gives the protein CASRLAGTDTQYF.

The chain uses TRBV2 and TRBJ2-3; TRBD2 agrees at 12 bases. Germline assignment: CDR1 SNHLY and CDR2 FYNNEI. Trimming cost V 6 bases and J 2 bases; bases outside gene matches: 9. There are 17 residues in the CDR3. The CDR3 region has the DNA TGTGCCAGCAGCGGGCTAGCGGGGGGGTTATCCACAGATACGCAGTATTTT. It codes for CASSGLAGGLSTDTQYF. Combining the CDR3 with reference TRBV2 and TRBJ2-3 gives the whole variable domain EPEVTQTPSHQVTQMGQEVILRCVPISNHLYFYWYRQILGQKVEFLVSFYNNEISEKSEIFDDQFSVERPDGSNFTLKIRSTKLEDSAMYFCASSGLAGGLSTDTQYFGPGTRLTVL.

Only one count was recorded for this clone. The chain employs TRBV9 and TRBJ1-1; D is unclear. Germline V gives CDR1 SGDLS, CDR2 YYNGEE. The CDR3 contains 14 residues. Trimming took 4 bases from V and 2 from J, leaving 12 bases between them. The CDR3 here is CASSKGGDNTEAFF. The CDR3 DNA sequence: TGTGCCAGCAGCAAAGGTGGAGATAACACTGAAGCTTTCTTT.

The chain is built from TRBV5-1 and TRBJ1-3; D remains unclear. From germline, CDR1 is SGHRS and CDR2 YFSETQ. Trimming pared 4 bases from V and 0 bases from J, leaving 8 bases between. There are 14 residues in the CDR3. For the CDR3, the DNA is TGCGCCAGCAGCCCGGAGAGCTCTGGAAACACCATATATTTT. Amino acids: CASSPESSGNTIYF.

This chain connects TRBV3-1 (or the pseudogene TRBV3-2) to TRBJ1-1; D may be TRBD1 (5 bases). This CDR3 is built from 13 residues. The germline V gene encodes CDR1 LGHDT and CDR2 YNNKEL (reference sequence). Trimming shortened V by 4 bases and J by 0 bases, and 6 bases separated the two germline ends. CDR3: CASSPGLNTEAFF. The CDR3 coding sequence is TGTGCCAGCAGCCCAGGGTTGAACACTGAAGCTTTCTTT.

V and J are TRBV7-9 and TRBJ1-1; a weak D match, TRBD1 (6 bases). Germline CDR1 is SEHNR and CDR2 is FQNEAQ (reference sequence). The V end lost 10 bases, the J end lost 1 base, and 13 bases lay between the germline ends. The CDR3 has 13 residues. This chain's CDR3 is CATGGLPNTEAFF. CDR3 DNA sequence: TGTGCCACCGGGGGGCTTCCGAACACTGAAGCTTTCTTT.

The V call is TRBV7-8, the J call TRBJ1-1; D is undetermined. The CDR3 contains 15 residues. Germline V gene sequence: CDR1 SGHVS, CDR2 FQNEAQ. V was pared by 4 bases and J by 3 bases, with 15 bases between. CDR3 nucleotides: TGTGCCAGCAGCTCAAAGGTCAGGCAGTACACTGAAGCTTTCTTT. Protein sequence: CASSSKVRQYTEAFF. The whole variable domain, filled in from reference TRBV7-8 and TRBJ1-1, reads GAGVSQSPRYKVAKRGQDVALRCDPISGHVSLFWYQQALGQGPEFLTYFQNEAQLDKSGLPSDRFFAERPEGSVSTLKIQRTQQEDSAVYLCASSSKVRQYTEAFFGQGTRLTVV.

The V gene is TRBV11-2, the J gene TRBJ2-6; the D is unclear. CDR1 is SGHAT and CDR2 is FQNNGV in the germline V gene. This CDR3 region has 17 residues. Trimming cost V 0 bases and J 0 bases, with 9 bases left between them. The CDR3 DNA reads as TGTGCCAGCAGCTTAGATCTGAGACTCTCTGGGGCCAACGTCCTGACTTTC. Translated, it gives CASSLDLRLSGANVLTF.

The chain employs TRBV12-3 or TRBV12-4 and TRBJ2-3; D is undetermined. V was trimmed by 2 bases and J by 4 bases, leaving 4 bases between them. The CDR3 contains 12 residues. Here the CDR3 DNA reads TGTGCCAGCAGTTTAAGAGCAGATACGCAGTATTTT. Translated, it gives CASSLRADTQYF.

This chain joins TRBV6-5 and TRBJ1-1; D ambiguous. Germline V lookup: CDR1 MNHEY, CDR2 SVGAGI. V was cut by 0 bases and J by 4 bases, with 9 bases left in between. This CDR3 has 14 residues. CDR3: CASSYSTRSTEAFF. In DNA, the CDR3 is TGTGCCAGCAGTTACTCGACAAGAAGCACTGAAGCTTTCTTT.

This chain links TRBV9 with TRBJ2-1; a possible D gene is TRBD2 (5 bases). Germline V gene sequence: CDR1 SGDLS, CDR2 YYNGEE. CDR3 length: 13 residues. Trimming removed 0 bases at V and 6 bases at J, with 7 bases between. CDR3 bases: TGTGCCAGCAGCGTAGCTGGGAGCAATGAGCAGTTCTTC. Protein: CASSVAGSNEQFF. The full variable domain, completed using reference TRBV9 and TRBJ2-1, is DSGVTQTPKHLITATGQRVTLRCSPRSGDLSVYWYQQSLDQGLQFLIQYYNGEERAKGNILERFSAQQFPDLHSELNLSSLELGDSALYFCASSVAGSNEQFFGPGTRLTVL.

In this sample, this clone is medium-sized. The V gene is TRBV6-1, the J gene TRBJ2-3; a weak D match, TRBD1 (5 bases). Trimming stripped 1 base from V and 6 bases from J, with 20 bases between. The CDR3 totals 17 residues. Germline lookup yields CDR1 MNHNS and CDR2 SASEGT. CDR3 region: CASSEVHAGLKSDTQYF. CDR3 nucleotide sequence: TGTGCCAGCAGTGAAGTTCATGCAGGGCTAAAATCGGATACGCAGTATTTT.

This clone occurred once. The chain has TRBV19 and TRBJ1-5; tentative D call: TRBD1 (5 bases). The CDR3 is 13 amino acids. CDR1 is LNHDA, CDR2 SQIVND, per germline (reference sequence). The V end lost 3 bases, the J end lost 5 bases, and 8 bases lay between the germline ends. Written as DNA, the CDR3 is TGTGCCAGTAGTATGGGGGGGTATCAGCCCCAGCATTTT. This encodes CASSMGGYQPQHF.

The V and J genes are TRBV7-9 and TRBJ2-1, with 7 nucleotides matching TRBD2. Germline-derived CDR1 and CDR2 are SEHNR and FQNEAQ (reference sequence). V shed 4 bases, J shed 3 bases, and the junction held 6 bases outside the gene matches. The CDR3 runs to 15 residues. The chain's CDR3 is CASSSSGTGYNEQFF. CDR3 coding DNA: TGTGCCAGCAGCTCAAGCGGGACCGGCTACAATGAGCAGTTCTTC.

The chain combines TRBV15 with TRBJ2-3; 7 bases map to TRBD2. V shed 1 base and J 4 bases; nucleotides not matched to a gene: 5. The germline V gene encodes CDR1 LNHNV and CDR2 YYDKDF (reference sequence). The CDR3 extends over 15 amino acids. The CDR3, as DNA: TGTGCCACCAGCAGAGCCGGGGGGAGGGCAGATACGCAGTATTTT. Translated: CATSRAGGRADTQYF.

This chain uses TRBV2 with TRBJ2-2; D is unclear. The CDR3 totals 13 residues. With 6 bases removed from V and 2 bases from J, the gap between germline ends came to 7 bases. Per germline, CDR1 SNHLY and CDR2 FYNNEI. In nucleotides, the CDR3 is TGTGCCAGCAGGGTTCCTAACACCGGGGAGCTGTTTTTT. It specifies CASRVPNTGELFF.

The chain links TRBV25-1 to TRBJ1-1; 7 nucleotides agree with TRBD1. This CDR3 has 13 amino acids. With 7 bases clipped from V and 2 bases from J, the junction kept 4 bases outside the gene matches. Germline V gene data show CDR1 as MGHDK and CDR2 as SYGVNS. The CDR3 DNA reads TGTGCCAGCATGGGGACAGCTAACACTGAAGCTTTCTTT. It specifies CASMGTANTEAFF.

V gene TRBV7-9 combines with J gene TRBJ1-2; D not resolved. This CDR3 spans 15 amino acids. The V end was cut by 3 bases, the J end by 6 bases, with 17 bases between. Germline V gives CDR1 SEHNR, CDR2 FQNEAQ (reference sequence). The CDR3 reads CASSFWGGGSHGYTF. DNA of the CDR3: TGTGCCAGCAGCTTCTGGGGAGGTGGGAGCCATGGCTACACCTTC.

The chain joins TRBV19 to TRBJ2-1, with D perhaps matching TRBD1 or TRBD2 (5 bases each). Trimming shortened V by 5 bases and J by 1 base, and 9 bases separated the two germline ends. The CDR3 length is 14 residues. Looked up from germline, CDR1 is LNHDA and CDR2 is SQIVND (reference sequence). The CDR3 DNA follows: TGTGCCAGTAGTGAGGGGTCTTCCTACAATGAGCAGTTCTTC. This codes for CASSEGSSYNEQFF.

This rearrangement joins TRBV6-6 to TRBJ2-5; 7 bases agree with TRBD2. This CDR3 has 16 amino acids. Per the germline V gene, CDR1 is MNHNY and CDR2 is SVGAGI (reference sequence). Trimming at V came to 3 bases and at J to 4 bases, leaving 11 bases not matched to a gene. The CDR3 bases are TGTGCCAGCAGTTATCACAGCGGGGTCGGGGGAGAGACCCAGTACTTC. Protein: CASSYHSGVGGETQYF.

The J gene is TRBJ2-1, the V gene TRBV4-1; 7 bases fit TRBD2. The germline V gene encodes CDR1 MGHRA and CDR2 YSYEKL. The CDR3 consists of 19 residues. V was pared by 3 bases and J by 0 bases, with 14 bases of the junction left unmatched. The CDR3 region has the DNA TGCGCCAGCAGCCATCCTGGGACTAACCGACTCAGCTCCTACAATGAGCAGTTCTTC. This translates into CASSHPGTNRLSSYNEQFF.

The gene calls are TRBV29-1 and TRBJ2-1; weak D call: TRBD1 (7 bases). The CDR3 runs to 13 residues. Germline V gene sequence: CDR1 SQVTM, CDR2 ANQGSEA. The V end was cut by 8 bases, the J end by 8 bases, with 19 bases between. CDR3 bases: TGCAGCCTCGGGACAGCCAAGCGGGATGAGCAGTTCTTC. Translation: CSLGTAKRDEQFF.

The chain uses TRBV12-3 or TRBV12-4 and TRBJ2-2, with 7 bases that match TRBD1. The CDR3 totals 13 residues. The J segment lost 10 bases and the V segment lost 5 bases, leaving 7 bases of the junction unmatched. CDR3 sequence: CASSERGPAELFF. CDR3 DNA sequence: TGTGCCAGCAGTGAAAGGGGGCCCGCGGAGCTGTTTTTT.

The chain carries TRBV5-1 and TRBJ2-1; 7 bases match TRBD2. This CDR3 spans 15 amino acids. V lost 4 bases, J lost 0 bases, and 4 bases stayed unmatched. The germline V gene encodes CDR1 SGHRS and CDR2 YFSETQ. The CDR3 DNA is TGCGCCAGCAGCAGCGGGGCTCTCTCCTACAATGAGCAGTTCTTC. This sequence encodes CASSSGALSYNEQFF.

Details on this clone: At the DNA level, this CDR3 is encoded by other sequences in the same sample as well. This chain links TRBV2 with TRBJ2-7; tentatively, D is TRBD1 (6 bases). V lost 11 bases and J lost 1, with 9 bases in between. The CDR3 is made up of 11 amino acids. Germline-derived CDR1 and CDR2 are SNHLY and FYNNEI. The CDR3 reads CAGGRSYEQYF. CDR3 coding DNA: TGTGCCGGGGGCAGGTCCTACGAGCAGTACTTC.

The chain combines TRBV5-4 with TRBJ2-7; D might be TRBD1 (6 bases). Germline CDR1 SGHNT, CDR2 YYREEE (reference sequence). This CDR3 spans 11 amino acids. The V end lost 4 bases, the J end lost 9 bases, and 11 bases lay between the germline ends. The CDR3 nucleotides read TGTGCCAGCAGCCCCGGACAGACGCAGTACTTC. Translated, it gives CASSPGQTQYF. The whole variable domain, remainder taken from reference TRBV5-4 and TRBJ2-7, is ETGVTQSPTHLIKTRGQQVTLRCSSQSGHNTVSWYQQALGQGPQFIFQYYREEENGRGNFPPRFSGLQFPNYSSELNVNALELDDSALYLCASSPGQTQYFGPGTRLTVT.

In DNA form, the CDR3 reads TGTGCCAGCAGTCGGACGGACCCAGCTTTACCGGGGCAGTACTTC. Translated: CASSRTDPALPGQYF. This chain uses TRBV7-8 with TRBJ2-7, with unresolved D. Trimming pared 6 bases from V and 9 bases from J, leaving 24 bases between. Germline V gene lookup returns CDR1 SGHVS and CDR2 FQNEAQ. The CDR3 contains 15 residues. Looking up the rest from reference TRBV7-8 and TRBJ2-7 gives the full variable domain: GAGVSQSPRYKVAKRGQDVALRCDPISGHVSLFWYQQALGQGPEFLTYFQNEAQLDKSGLPSDRFFAERPEGSVSTLKIQRTQQEDSAVYLCASSRTDPALPGQYFGPGTRLTVT.

The genes are TRBV7-9 and TRBJ1-5; D possibly corresponds to TRBD1 (6 bases). V lost 5 bases to trimming and J lost 6 bases, with 14 bases between them. The CDR3 spans 14 residues. Germline lookup yields CDR1 SEHNR and CDR2 FQNEAQ (reference sequence). In DNA form, the CDR3 reads TGTGCCAGCAGCCCTGGAGGGGGGGGTCAGCCCCAGCATTTT. Encoded protein: CASSPGGGGQPQHF. Full variable domain (rest looked up from reference TRBV7-9 and TRBJ1-5): DTGVSQNPRHKITKRGQNVTFRCDPISEHNRLYWYRQTLGQGPEFLTYFQNEAQLEKSRLLSDRFSAERPKGSFSTLEIQRTEQGDSAMYLCASSPGGGGQPQHFGDGTRLSIL.